The clone carrying this TCR beta chain was observed a single time. Its cognate antigen is unknown. Repertoires were generated with immunoSEQ multiplex PCR, while TCRdb's copy carries only in-frame clones and drops some. The top ten hold approximately 1.2% of the sample, which has some 2.1 million clones, about 95% seen once. These data originate in a study of shared clonotypes between healthy human individuals. The wider study: Three plates each covered CD4 naive and memory; CD8 naive two, CD8 memory one.

CD45RO negativity and positive selection for CCR7 defined naive CD8 cells, a population that excluded terminally differentiated effector memory CD45RA+ cells. All donors were Caucasian adults living in Nashville, Tennessee. Study-wide results and caveats: It was only blood that was sampled, and tissue repertoires likely differ.

The receptor was isolated from a man younger than 35 in good health. Sequenced material: naive CD8+ T cells sorted from blood.

The DNA of the CDR3 is TGTGCCAGCAGTTTTTCAAGCATTGGGGGGCGGTACGAGCAGTACTTC. Amino acids: CASSFSSIGGRYEQYF. This chain uses TRBV28 with TRBJ2-7, with D possibly being TRBD1 or TRBD2 (6 bases each). From germline, CDR1 is MDHEN and CDR2 SYDVKM. Trimming left V 3 bases short and J 4 bases short, with 19 bases between. This CDR3 has 16 residues.